These 13 T cell receptor beta chains were sequenced from one sample in a study of post-analysis software for immune sequencing data. Points from the study as a whole: Comparison of patients with controls showed roughly five TRBV segments more frequent in patients, TRBV5-6, TRBV5-1 and TRBV20-1 among them.

Each TCR beta cDNA library carried unique molecular identifiers. MiXCR was run by TCRdb on the PCR reads, yielding one entry per CDR3 protein. Of hundreds of thousands of distinct CDR3 sequences in the sample, about 27% were seen once. For these TCRs, the target antigens are not known. Sequenced material: blood. The receptors were gathered from a girl between 10 and 17 years old with multiple sclerosis.

The V and J genes are TRBV25-1 and TRBJ2-1, with 9 bases that match TRBD2. The junction had 7 bases not matched to a gene; V was cut back by 3 bases and J by 7 bases. CDR3 size: 15 residues. CDR1 MGHDK and CDR2 SYGVNS come from the germline V gene. Here the CDR3 DNA reads TGTGCCAGCAGTGACTACCTAGCGGGGCGGAATGAGCAGTTCTTC. Amino acid sequence: CASSDYLAGRNEQFF.

This chain links TRBV7-2 with TRBJ2-3; D is unclear. V was clipped by 1 base and J by 0 bases, with 11 bases between them. CDR1 is SGHTA, CDR2 FQGNSA, per germline. This CDR3 has 16 residues. The CDR3 loop is CASSLETTSSTDTQYF. Here the CDR3 DNA reads TGTGCCAGCAGCTTAGAGACCACGTCTAGCACAGATACGCAGTATTTT.

Comment on this clonotype: One junction end does not reproduce the germline sequence, and a read error may be involved. V and J are TRBV29-1 and TRBJ1-2; TRBD1 agrees at 9 bases. The CDR3 has 13 amino acids. In germline, CDR1 is SQVTM, CDR2 ANQGSEA. The CDR3 here is CSVEGGQGHGNTF. CDR3 nucleotide sequence: TGCAGCGTTGAAGGGGGACAGGGTCATGGCAACACCTTC.

This clonotype was found a few times. V is TRBV7-6 and J is TRBJ1-5; no firm D call. CDR1 and CDR2 from the germline V gene are SGHVS and FNYEAQ. This CDR3 is built from 13 residues. V was clipped by 5 bases and J by 3 bases, with 8 bases between them. For the CDR3, the DNA is TGTGCCAGCAGCCCCCGCCCCAATCAGCCCCAGCATTTT. This gives the protein CASSPRPNQPQHF.

V usage is TRBV9 and J usage is TRBJ1-5; no clear D. Germline V gene sequence: CDR1 SGDLS, CDR2 YYNGEE. V was pared by 0 bases and J by 1 base, with 8 bases between. This CDR3 has 15 residues. The CDR3 nucleotides read TGTGCCAGCAGCGTAGGGGAGGGAAGCAATCAGCCCCAGCATTTT. Translated: CASSVGEGSNQPQHF.

The chain is built from TRBV29-1 and TRBJ2-7; D ambiguous. The J call may be faulty, since TRBJ2-5 better matches the DNA end. The CDR3 sequence is 14 residues long. Per germline, CDR1 SQVTM and CDR2 ANQGSEA. In DNA, the CDR3 is TGCAGCGTTCCGAAGCCCCCCGGTTCGGAGACCCAGTACTTC. Translation: CSVPKPPGSETQYF.

V is TRBV27 and J is TRBJ2-6; possibly TRBD1 for D (5 bases). The length of the CDR3 is 17 residues. Between the trimmed V and J ends, which lost 6 bases and 0 bases, there was a span of 15 bases. Germline V gene lookup returns CDR1 MNHEY and CDR2 SMNVEV (reference sequence). Here the CDR3 reads CASSRRQTPSGANVLTF. The CDR3 DNA follows: TGTGCCAGCAGCCGCCGACAGACACCCTCTGGGGCCAACGTCCTGACTTTC.

This clonotype appeared many times. The V call is TRBV20-1, the J call TRBJ1-2; 12 nucleotides agree with TRBD1. The CDR3 has 15 residues. Per the germline V gene, CDR1 is DFQATT and CDR2 is SNEGSKA (reference sequence). V lost 0 bases, J lost 4 bases, and 3 bases stayed unmatched. In DNA, the CDR3 is TGCAGTGCTAGAGAGGGGACAGGGGGCGGCTATGGCTACACCTTC. This sequence encodes CSAREGTGGGYGYTF.

This clonotype was counted between two and nine times. The CDR3 sequence: CASSRESYTQYF. CDR3 nucleotides: TGTGCCAGCAGCCGGGAGTCTTATACGCAGTATTTT. V and J are TRBV13 and TRBJ2-3; D possibly corresponds to TRBD2 (6 bases). Trimming took off 5 bases at V and 7 bases at J, with 10 bases between the two ends. Germline values: CDR1 PRHDT, CDR2 FYEKMQ (reference sequence). This CDR3 is built from 12 residues.

This clonotype was seen only a few times. This chain links TRBV20-1 with TRBJ1-5; D not resolved. Germline V gene data show CDR1 as DFQATT and CDR2 as SNEGSKA (reference sequence). V dropped 5 bases and J dropped 2 bases, with 16 bases sitting between them. The CDR3 length is 15 residues. The CDR3 loop reads CSAPLKQIGNQPQHF. CDR3 DNA sequence: TGCAGTGCTCCGTTAAAACAGATCGGCAATCAGCCCCAGCATTTT.

The chain joins TRBV7-2 to TRBJ2-7; TRBD2 might be the D (5 bases). Looked up from germline, CDR1 is SGHTA and CDR2 is FQGNSA. V lost 5 bases and J 6 bases, leaving 17 bases between the germline ends. The CDR3 consists of 14 residues. This CDR3 is CASSTRGLAGEQYF. As DNA, the CDR3 is TGTGCCAGCAGCACCAGAGGCCTAGCTGGCGAGCAGTACTTC.

This clonotype was observed a few times. The chain carries TRBV11-3 and TRBJ2-3; TRBD1 might be the D (6 bases). The CDR3 extends over 16 amino acids. Germline CDR1 and CDR2: SGHNT and YENEEA. The V end lost 4 bases, the J end lost 8 bases, and 22 bases lay between the germline ends. DNA of the CDR3: TGTGCCAGCAGCTCCCCGACAGGTTCAGCGGTGGGTACGCAGTATTTT. Translating gives CASSSPTGSAVGTQYF.

This clonotype came up a few times. The J gene is TRBJ2-5, the V gene TRBV6-5, with D possibly matching TRBD1 (6 bases). V was trimmed by 3 bases and J by 3 bases, leaving 11 bases between them. The germline CDR1 and CDR2 sequences are MNHEY and SVGAGI. The CDR3 covers 14 residues. CDR3 residues: CASSYFPGEETQYF. The CDR3 DNA sequence: TGTGCCAGCAGTTATTTTCCAGGGGAAGAGACCCAGTACTTC.